A selection of T cell receptor beta chains follows, all from one sample in a study of cytomegalovirus exposure and HLA in healthy donors. Measured with immunoSEQ multiplex PCR; TCRdb has only the in-frame clones, and not every one. The sample lists some 210,000 clones; approximately 87% were seen once. Source material: PBMCs. The receptors derive from a woman between 18 and 29 years old in good health and CMV-seronegative. CDR3s include the opening cysteine and the closing phenylalanine or tryptophan.

v_gene: TRBV28
j_gene: TRBJ2-6
len: 12
CDR3aa: CASRPRGRVLTF

v_gene: TRBV27
j_gene: TRBJ2-7
len: 14
CDR3aa: CASRLGLTYDEQYF

v_gene: TRBV2
j_gene: TRBJ2-7
len: 15
CDR3aa: CASRRTRQGPYEQYF

v_gene: TRBV5-1
j_gene: TRBJ1-4
len: 17
CDR3aa: CASSSSDGGSHNEKLFF

v_gene: TRBV7-6
j_gene: TRBJ2-5
len: 14
CDR3aa: CASSLRGGAETQYF

v_gene: TRBV7-2
j_gene: TRBJ2-5
len: 15
CDR3aa: CASSNSGILQETQYF

v_gene: TRBV5-1
j_gene: TRBJ2-3
len: 16
CDR3aa: CASSPRLAGSTDTQYF

v_gene: TRBV9
j_gene: TRBJ2-1
len: 15
CDR3aa: CASSVFAGGPDEQFF

v_gene: TRBV10-3
j_gene: TRBJ2-6
len: 16
CDR3aa: CAISESRQTGANVLTF

v_gene: TRBV19
j_gene: TRBJ2-3
len: 15
CDR3aa: CASSPTGAPTDTQYF

v_gene: TRBV4-2
j_gene: TRBJ2-5
len: 15
CDR3aa: CASSQDRTSEKTQYF

v_gene: TRBV5-3
j_gene: TRBJ1-5
len: 16
CDR3aa: CARSSPPTGGDQPQHF

v_gene: TRBV6-5
j_gene: TRBJ2-2
len: 15
CDR3aa: CASSYQRGLAGELFF

v_gene: TRBV18
j_gene: TRBJ1-5
len: 13
CDR3aa: CASSIDRTAPQHF

v_gene: TRBV11-2
j_gene: TRBJ2-1
len: 17
CDR3aa: CASSLASGGRAYNEQFF

v_gene: TRBV27
j_gene: TRBJ2-1
len: 14
CDR3aa: CASWIAGGLDEQFF

v_gene: TRBV11-2
j_gene: TRBJ1-4
len: 14
CDR3aa: CASSQSPPDEKLFF

v_gene: TRBV7-2
j_gene: TRBJ2-1
len: 17
CDR3aa: CASSRARRTGMENEQFF

v_gene: TRBV21-1
j_gene: TRBJ1-1
len: 14
CDR3aa: CASSATWKNTEAFF

v_gene: TRBV15
j_gene: TRBJ1-2
len: 17
CDR3aa: CATSRDPPGRSNYGYTF

v_gene: TRBV28
j_gene: TRBJ1-2
len: 14
CDR3aa: CASSLTGSNYGYTF

v_gene: TRBV10-3
j_gene: TRBJ1-2
len: 14
CDR3aa: CAIRGTDRGYGYTF